The source of this T cell receptor beta chain is a study of T cell repertoires in cytomegalovirus infection. Across the whole study: Public TCR beta signatures marked donors with CMV infection and the matching HLA. Study conclusions and caveats: The cumulative frequency of public TCR beta families identified carriers of CMV plus the relevant HLA. Dominating the ex vivo response were HLA-C-restricted CMV-specific TCR beta clonotypes.

Trimming left V 3 bases short and J 0 bases short, with 15 bases between. There are 18 residues in the CDR3. Per the germline V gene, CDR1 is SGHTA and CDR2 is FQGNSA. MiXCR was run by TCRdb on the reads, yielding one entry per CDR3 protein. The profile shows about 480,000 distinct CDR3 sequences, around 30% of them singletons. In this sample, this clonotype turned up many times. Its specificity is not known. The specimen comprised cultured PBMCs, sampled from culture after CMV antigen stimulation. The chain carries TRBV7-2 and TRBJ2-6, with a tentative D call TRBD1 (6 bases). This clonotype originated in a human donor in good health (CMV status not recorded). Some clones in this sample may be carry-over from other donors' samples. CDR3 coding DNA: TGTGCCAGCAGCTTTACGGGACACGCCGCCTCTGGGGCCAACGTCCTGACTTTC. It codes for CASSFTGHAASGANVLTF.